The subject of this entry is one T cell receptor (beta chain). Its specificity is not known. Sequencing was performed with immunoSEQ multiplex PCR; in TCRdb, only in-frame clones are kept and a portion is missing. The sample carries approximately 92,000 clones, approximately 84% recorded once. These data are taken from a study of OX40 agonist ivuxolimab in advanced cancers. Whole-study findings and limits: Low normalized T-cell clonal expansion was additionally recorded for some nonresponders.

V was trimmed by 6 bases and J by 0 bases, leaving 11 bases between them. The V gene's germline CDR1 is SGHRS and CDR2 YFSETQ. The CDR3 spans 14 residues. This chain uses TRBV5-1 with TRBJ2-3, with D perhaps being TRBD1 or TRBD2 (6 bases each). Source: CD4+ or CD8+ T cells sorted from blood, taken in a trial of the OX40 agonist ivuxolimab. The receptor was derived from an adult with an advanced solid tumor such as melanoma, head and neck, liver or kidney cancer. The CDR3 loop reads CASKGGASTDTQYF. CDR3 nucleotides: TGCGCCAGCAAGGGGGGTGCTAGCACAGATACGCAGTATTTT.